This TCR beta chain is drawn from a study of blood T cells in healthy people across ages. Regarding the study as a whole: Age advanced and TCR beta diversity per million T cells fell, roughly linearly. Long-lived donors exceeded aged donors in naive CD4+ cells and diversity.

No fewer than 7 million PBMCs went into each sample. Together with a sample-barcoded 5' primer, a J-beta primer mix was included in a second PCR lasting about 6 to 11 cycles. Through a template-switch adaptor with 12 random nucleotides, each cDNA molecule received a tag. Each CDR3 protein gets one entry after TCRdb re-called the 5' RACE reads with MiXCR. The sample holds 1.2 million to 1.5 million distinct CDR3 sequences; 45% to 70% are singletons and the top ten take 6.5% to 8.5%. This clonotype has more than one count but fewer than ten. The antigen is undetermined. This clonotype originated in a man aged 18-30 years in good health. The sample consisted of blood.

The CDR3 nucleotides are TGTGCCAGCAGTTCCGGACTAGCGCAAAGAGAGACCCAGTACTTC. This codes for CASSSGLAQRETQYF. The V call is TRBV28, the J call TRBJ2-4, with 9 bases fitting TRBD2. The DNA end lines up better with TRBJ2-5; the J call may be wrong. Looked up from germline, CDR1 is MDHEN and CDR2 is SYDVKM. The CDR3 is 15 amino acids.